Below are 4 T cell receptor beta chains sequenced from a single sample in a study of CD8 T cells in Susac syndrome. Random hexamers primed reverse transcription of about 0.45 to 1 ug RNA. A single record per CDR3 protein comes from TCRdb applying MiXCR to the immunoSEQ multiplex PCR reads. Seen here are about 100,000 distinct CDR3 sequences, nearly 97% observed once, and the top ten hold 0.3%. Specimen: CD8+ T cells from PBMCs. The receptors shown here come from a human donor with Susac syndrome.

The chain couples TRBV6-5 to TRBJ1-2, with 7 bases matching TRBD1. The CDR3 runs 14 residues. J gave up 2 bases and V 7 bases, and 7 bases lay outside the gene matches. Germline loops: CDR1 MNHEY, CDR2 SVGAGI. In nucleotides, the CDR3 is TGTGCCAGCACCTTTCGGACAGGCAACTATGGCTACACCTTC. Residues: CASTFRTGNYGYTF.

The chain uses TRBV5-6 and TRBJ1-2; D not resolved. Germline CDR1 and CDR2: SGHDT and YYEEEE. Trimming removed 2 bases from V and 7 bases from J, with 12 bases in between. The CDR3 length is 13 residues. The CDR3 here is CASSFNSRSGYTF. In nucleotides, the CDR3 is TGTGCCAGCAGCTTTAACAGCCGGAGTGGCTACACCTTC.

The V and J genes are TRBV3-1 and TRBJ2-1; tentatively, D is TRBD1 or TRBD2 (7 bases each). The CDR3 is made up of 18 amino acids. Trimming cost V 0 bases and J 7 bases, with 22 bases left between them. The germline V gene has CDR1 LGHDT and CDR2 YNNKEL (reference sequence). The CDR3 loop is CASSQDSPSVQGGNEQFF. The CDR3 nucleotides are TGTGCCAGCAGCCAAGATTCCCCCTCCGTCCAGGGGGGGAATGAGCAGTTCTTC.

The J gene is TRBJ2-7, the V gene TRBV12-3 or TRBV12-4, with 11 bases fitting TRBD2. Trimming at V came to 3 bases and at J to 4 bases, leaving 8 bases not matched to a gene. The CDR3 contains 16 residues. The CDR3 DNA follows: TGTGCCAGCAGTTTTTCCCTGACTAGCGGGACTTACGAGCAGTACTTC. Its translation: CASSFSLTSGTYEQYF.